This T cell receptor (beta chain) was captured by sequencing in a study of post-analysis software for immune sequencing data. cDNA libraries for TCR beta contained unique molecular identifiers. A single record per CDR3 protein comes from TCRdb applying MiXCR to the PCR reads. Here the sample spans under 650,000 distinct CDR3 sequences, 44% being singletons. Germline V lookup: CDR1 SGHDT, CDR2 YYEEEE. With V trimmed by 3 bases and J by 7 bases, 7 bases remained unmatched. The CDR3 contains 13 residues. Regarding the study as a whole: Higher frequency in patients than in controls was seen for five TRBV segments, with TRBV5-6, TRBV5-1 and TRBV20-1 among them.

Worth noting for this clonotype: The antigen remains undetermined.

The chain employs TRBV5-6 and TRBJ2-7, with TRBD1 matching 7 bases. The source of this sequence is a girl aged 5-17 years with multiple sclerosis. The specimen was blood. CDR3 protein: CASSSGQAQEQYF. In nucleotides, the CDR3 is TGTGCCAGCAGCTCCGGACAGGCCCAGGAGCAGTACTTC.